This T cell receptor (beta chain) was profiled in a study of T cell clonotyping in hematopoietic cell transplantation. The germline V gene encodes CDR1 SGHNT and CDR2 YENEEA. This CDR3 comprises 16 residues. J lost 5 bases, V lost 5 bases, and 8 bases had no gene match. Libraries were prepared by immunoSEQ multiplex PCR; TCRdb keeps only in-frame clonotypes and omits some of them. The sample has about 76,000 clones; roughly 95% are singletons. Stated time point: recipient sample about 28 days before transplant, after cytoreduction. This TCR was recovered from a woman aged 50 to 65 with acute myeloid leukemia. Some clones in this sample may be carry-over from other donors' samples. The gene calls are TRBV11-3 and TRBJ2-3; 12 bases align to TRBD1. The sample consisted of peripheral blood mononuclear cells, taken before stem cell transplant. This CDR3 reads CASSRGWDRGQDTQYF. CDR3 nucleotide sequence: TGTGCCAGCAGCCGCGGCTGGGACAGGGGGCAAGATACGCAGTATTTT. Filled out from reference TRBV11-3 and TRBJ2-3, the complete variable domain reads EAGVVQSPRYKIIEKKQPVAFWCNPISGHNTLYWYLQNLGQGPELLIRYENEEAVDDSQLPKDRFSAERLKGVDSTLKIQPAELGDSAVYLCASSRGWDRGQDTQYFGPGTRLTVL.